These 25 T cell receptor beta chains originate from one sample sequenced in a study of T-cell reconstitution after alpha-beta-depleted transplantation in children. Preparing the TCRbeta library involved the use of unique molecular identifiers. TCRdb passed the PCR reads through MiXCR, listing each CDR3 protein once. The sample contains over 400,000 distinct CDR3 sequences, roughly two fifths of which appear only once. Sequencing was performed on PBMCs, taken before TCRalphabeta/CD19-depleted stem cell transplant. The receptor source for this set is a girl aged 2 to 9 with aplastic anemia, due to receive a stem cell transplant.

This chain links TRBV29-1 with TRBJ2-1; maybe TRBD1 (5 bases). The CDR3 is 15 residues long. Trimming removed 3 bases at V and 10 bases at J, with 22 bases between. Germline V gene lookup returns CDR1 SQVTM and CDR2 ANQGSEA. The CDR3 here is CSVETVPLQAAEQFF. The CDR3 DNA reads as TGCAGCGTTGAGACAGTTCCCCTTCAAGCAGCCGAGCAGTTCTTC.

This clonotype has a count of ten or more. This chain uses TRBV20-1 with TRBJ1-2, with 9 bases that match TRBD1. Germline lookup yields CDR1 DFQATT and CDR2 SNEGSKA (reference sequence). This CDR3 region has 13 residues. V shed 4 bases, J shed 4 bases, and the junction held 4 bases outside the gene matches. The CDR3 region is CSATQTGGYGYTF. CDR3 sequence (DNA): TGCAGTGCTACCCAGACAGGGGGCTATGGCTACACCTTC.

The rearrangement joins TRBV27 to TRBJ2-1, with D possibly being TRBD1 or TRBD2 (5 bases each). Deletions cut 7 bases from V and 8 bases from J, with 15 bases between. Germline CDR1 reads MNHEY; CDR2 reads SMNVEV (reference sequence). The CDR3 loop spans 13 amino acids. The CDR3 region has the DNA TGTGCCAGCAAGGGTGGGGGATTCTATGAGCAGTTCTTC. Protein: CASKGGGFYEQFF.

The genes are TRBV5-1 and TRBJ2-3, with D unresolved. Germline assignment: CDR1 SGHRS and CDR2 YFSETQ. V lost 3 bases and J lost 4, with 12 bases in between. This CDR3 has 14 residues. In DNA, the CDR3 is TGCGCCAGCAGCTCCCTGCTGTCTGCAGATACGCAGTATTTT. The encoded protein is CASSSLLSADTQYF. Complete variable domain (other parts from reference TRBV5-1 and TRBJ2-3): KAGVTQTPRYLIKTRGQQVTLSCSPISGHRSVSWYQQTPGQGLQFLFEYFSETQRNKGNFPGRFSGRQFSNSRSEMNVSTLELGDSALYLCASSSLLSADTQYFGPGTRLTVL.

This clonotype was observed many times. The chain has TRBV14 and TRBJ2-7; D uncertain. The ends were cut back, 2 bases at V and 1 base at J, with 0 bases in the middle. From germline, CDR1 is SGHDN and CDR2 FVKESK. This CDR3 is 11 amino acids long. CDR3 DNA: TGTGCCAGCAGCCAATCCTACGAGCAGTACTTC. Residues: CASSQSYEQYF.

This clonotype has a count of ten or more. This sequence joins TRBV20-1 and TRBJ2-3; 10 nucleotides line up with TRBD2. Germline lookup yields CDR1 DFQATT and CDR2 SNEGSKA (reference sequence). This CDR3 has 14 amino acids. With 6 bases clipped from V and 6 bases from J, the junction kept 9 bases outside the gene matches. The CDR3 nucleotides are TGCAGTGCGCGAGCGGGAGGGCCTGGGGATACGCAGTATTTT. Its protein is CSARAGGPGDTQYF.

The CDR3 sequence is CASSLFGMNSYEQYF. The CDR3 coding sequence is TGCGCCAGCAGCTTATTCGGAATGAACTCCTACGAGCAGTACTTC. The chain links TRBV5-1 to TRBJ2-7; D not certain. The CDR3 has 15 residues. Germline assignment: CDR1 SGHRS and CDR2 YFSETQ. The V gene lost 2 bases and the J gene lost 0 bases, with 12 bases spanning the gap.

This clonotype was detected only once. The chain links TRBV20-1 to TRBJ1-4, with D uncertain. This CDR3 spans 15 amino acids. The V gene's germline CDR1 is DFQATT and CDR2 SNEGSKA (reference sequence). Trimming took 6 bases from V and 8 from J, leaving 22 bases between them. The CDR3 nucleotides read TGCAGTGCGCACCGTATGGGAGAGGTACAGGAAAAACTGTTTTTT. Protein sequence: CSAHRMGEVQEKLFF.

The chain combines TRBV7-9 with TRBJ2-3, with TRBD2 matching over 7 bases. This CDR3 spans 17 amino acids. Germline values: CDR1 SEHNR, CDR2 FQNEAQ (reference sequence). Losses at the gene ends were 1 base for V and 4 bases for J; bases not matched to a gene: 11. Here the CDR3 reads CASSLGVLREFADTQYF. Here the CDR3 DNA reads TGTGCCAGCAGCTTAGGAGTCCTGCGGGAGTTCGCAGATACGCAGTATTTT.

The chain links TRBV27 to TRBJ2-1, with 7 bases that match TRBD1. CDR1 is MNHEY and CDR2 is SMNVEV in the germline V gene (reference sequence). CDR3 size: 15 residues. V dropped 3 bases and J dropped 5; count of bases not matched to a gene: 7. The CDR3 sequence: CASSFVGGGHNEQFF. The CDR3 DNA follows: TGTGCCAGCAGTTTCGTAGGGGGCGGTCACAATGAGCAGTTCTTC.

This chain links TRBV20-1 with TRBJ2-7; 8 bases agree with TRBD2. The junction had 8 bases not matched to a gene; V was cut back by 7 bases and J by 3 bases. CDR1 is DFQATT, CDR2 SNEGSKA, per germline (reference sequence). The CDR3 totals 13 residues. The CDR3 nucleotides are TGCAGTGTTCTCAGCGGGGGCCTCTACGAGCAGTACTTC. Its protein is CSVLSGGLYEQYF.

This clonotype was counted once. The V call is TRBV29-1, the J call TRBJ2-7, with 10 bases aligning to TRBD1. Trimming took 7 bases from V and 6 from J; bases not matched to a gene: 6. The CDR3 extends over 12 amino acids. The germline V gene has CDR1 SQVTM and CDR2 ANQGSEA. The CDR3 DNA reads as TGCAGCGGGTTCGGGACAGGGGTCGAGCAGTACTTC. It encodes CSGFGTGVEQYF.

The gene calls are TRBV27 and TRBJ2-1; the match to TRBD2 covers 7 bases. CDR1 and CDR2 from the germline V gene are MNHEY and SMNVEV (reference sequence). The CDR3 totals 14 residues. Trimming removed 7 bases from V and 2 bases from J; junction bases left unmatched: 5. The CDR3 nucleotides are TGTGCCAGCACGGGCGGGAGTCCCTACAATGAGCAGTTCTTC. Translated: CASTGGSPYNEQFF.

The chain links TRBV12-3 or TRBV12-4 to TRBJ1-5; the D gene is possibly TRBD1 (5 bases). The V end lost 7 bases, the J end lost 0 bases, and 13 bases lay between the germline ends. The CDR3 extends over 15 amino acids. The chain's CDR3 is CASKQAGYSNQPQHF. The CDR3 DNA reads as TGTGCCAGCAAACAAGCAGGGTATAGCAATCAGCCCCAGCATTTT.

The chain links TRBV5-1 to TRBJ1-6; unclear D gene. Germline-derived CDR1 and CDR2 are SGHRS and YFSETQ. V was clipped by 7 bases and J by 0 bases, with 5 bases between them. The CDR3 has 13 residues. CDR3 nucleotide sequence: TGCGCCAGCTTGGGCTCCTATAATTCACCCCTCCACTTT. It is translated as CASLGSYNSPLHF.

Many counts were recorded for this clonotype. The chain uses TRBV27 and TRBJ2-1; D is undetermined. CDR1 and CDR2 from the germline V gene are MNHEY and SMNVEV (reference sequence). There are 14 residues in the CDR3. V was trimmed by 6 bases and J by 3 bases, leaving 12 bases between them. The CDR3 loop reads CASSSQILYNEQFF. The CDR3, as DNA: TGTGCCAGCAGCTCCCAGATCCTCTACAATGAGCAGTTCTTC.

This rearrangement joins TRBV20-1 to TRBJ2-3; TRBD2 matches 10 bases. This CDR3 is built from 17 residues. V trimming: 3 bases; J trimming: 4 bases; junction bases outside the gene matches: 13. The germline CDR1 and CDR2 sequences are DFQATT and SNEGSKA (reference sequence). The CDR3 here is CSASKSSGSGLSDTQYF. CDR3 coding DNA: TGCAGTGCTAGCAAGTCTAGCGGGAGTGGTTTGTCAGATACGCAGTATTTT.

The CDR3 DNA reads TGTGCCAGCAGTGGGATCTCCGGGGGATACAATGAGCAGTTCTTC. Its translation: CASSGISGGYNEQFF. The chain uses TRBV2 and TRBJ2-1; perhaps TRBD2 as D (6 bases). The CDR3 totals 15 residues. Germline values: CDR1 SNHLY, CDR2 FYNNEI. Trimming stripped 4 bases from V and 4 bases from J, with 14 bases between.

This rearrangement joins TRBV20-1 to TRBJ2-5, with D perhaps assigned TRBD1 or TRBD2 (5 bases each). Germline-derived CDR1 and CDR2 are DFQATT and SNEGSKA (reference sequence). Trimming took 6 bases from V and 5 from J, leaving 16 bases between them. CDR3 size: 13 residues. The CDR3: CSATKGRGETQYF. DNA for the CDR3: TGCAGTGCGACGAAGGGACGCGGGGAGACCCAGTACTTC.

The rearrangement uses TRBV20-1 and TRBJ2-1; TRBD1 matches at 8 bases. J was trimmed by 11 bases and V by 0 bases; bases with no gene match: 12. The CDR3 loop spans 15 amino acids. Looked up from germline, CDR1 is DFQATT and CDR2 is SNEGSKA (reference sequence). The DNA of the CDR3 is TGCAGTGCTAGAGATCGAGGACAGGGTGTCGCAAAGCAGTTCTTC. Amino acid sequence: CSARDRGQGVAKQFF.

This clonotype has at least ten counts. CDR3 region: CASSEGTGTSGFGTDTQYF. Written as DNA, the CDR3 is TGTGCCAGCAGTGAAGGGACCGGGACTAGCGGGTTTGGCACAGATACGCAGTATTTT. The chain couples TRBV6-1 to TRBJ2-3; 12 bases are a match to TRBD2. The CDR3 sequence is 19 residues long. Losses at the gene ends were 1 base for V and 1 base for J; bases not matched to a gene: 9. Germline V gives CDR1 MNHNS, CDR2 SASEGT.

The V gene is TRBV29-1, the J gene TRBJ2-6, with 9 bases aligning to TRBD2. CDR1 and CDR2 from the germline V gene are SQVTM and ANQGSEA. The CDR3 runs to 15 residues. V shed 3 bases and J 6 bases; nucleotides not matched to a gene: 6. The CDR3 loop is CSVENSGSTANVLTF. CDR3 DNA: TGCAGCGTTGAGAATAGCGGGAGCACGGCCAACGTCCTGACTTTC.

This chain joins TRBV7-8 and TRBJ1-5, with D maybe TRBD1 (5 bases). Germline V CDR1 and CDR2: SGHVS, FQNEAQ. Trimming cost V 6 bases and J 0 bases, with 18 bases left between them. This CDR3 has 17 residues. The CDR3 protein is CASSSLPGQSSNQPQHF. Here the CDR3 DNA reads TGTGCCAGCAGTTCTTTACCGGGGCAAAGTAGCAATCAGCCCCAGCATTTT.

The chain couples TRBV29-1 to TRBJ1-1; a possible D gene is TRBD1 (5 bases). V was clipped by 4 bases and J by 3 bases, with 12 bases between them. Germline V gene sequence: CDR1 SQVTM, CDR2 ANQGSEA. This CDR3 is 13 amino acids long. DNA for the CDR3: TGCAGCGTTGGGGGGGTGAGGGACACTGAAGCTTTCTTT. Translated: CSVGGVRDTEAFF.

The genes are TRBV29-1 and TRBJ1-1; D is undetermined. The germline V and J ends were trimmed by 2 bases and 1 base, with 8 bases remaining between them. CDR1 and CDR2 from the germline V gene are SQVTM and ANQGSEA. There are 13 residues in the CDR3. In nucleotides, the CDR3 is TGCAGCGTTGAACCCCTGGCGAACACTGAAGCTTTCTTT. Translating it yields CSVEPLANTEAFF.